Below, one T cell receptor (beta chain) is given with its context. The same CDR3 is also encoded by other DNA sequences in this sample. The sample is drawn from a study of blood T cell repertoires in COVID-19. Study in general: Material from acute and convalescent COVID-19 was sourced from the United States, Italy and Spain. T cells, B-cell-depleted T cells, or PBMCs supplied cDNA or gDNA.

Germline loops: CDR1 SGHAT, CDR2 FQNNGV. Trimming removed 0 bases at V and 5 bases at J, with 5 bases between. This CDR3 contains 13 residues. Recovered status in Cohort 3 required two negative PCRs, clearance, or symptom resolution. Per the original data handling: How many nucleated cells were present was estimated from reference gene primer amplification. Profiled with immunoSEQ multiplex PCR; TCRdb holds only in-frame clones, not every one. V and J calls and clone size are as listed in that table; D and trimming were resolved from the DNA. The data contain fewer than 300,000 clones, around 85% of them seen just once; the ten biggest clones take up roughly 4%.

The sequence was obtained from a young woman who had recovered from COVID-19. J is TRBJ1-5 and V is TRBV11-2, with D possibly being TRBD1 (5 bases). The sample taken for sequencing was PBMCs or T cells enriched from blood (not recorded which). In DNA form, the CDR3 reads TGTGCCAGCAGCTTAGACAGGGATCAGCCCCAGCATTTT. Translation: CASSLDRDQPQHF.